One sample yielded the 16 T cell receptor beta chains listed below, sequenced in a study of T cells in Graves' hyperthyroidism and ophthalmopathy. The CDR3 regions of TCR beta were amplified from RNA transcripts. TCR CDR3 underwent first-round RT-PCR with the HTBI primer set. TCRdb ran MiXCR on the multiplex PCR reads and lists one entry per CDR3 protein. Of approximately 590,000 distinct CDR3 sequences in the sample, approximately 44% were seen once. Source material: peripheral blood or thyroid tissue (not recorded which). The receptors were sampled from a woman aged 18-29 years with Graves' hyperthyroidism.

In the case of this clonotype: Because the CDR3 is missing its conserved closing phenylalanine or tryptophan, this is likely a read error. The DNA is left out, because the CDR3 cannot be placed on it with certainty; the CDR3 is given as TCRdb lists it. This chain joins TRBV2 and TRBJ1-4; the listed D gene, TRBD1, was not tested against the DNA. Germline V lookup: CDR1 SNHLY, CDR2 FYNNEI. The CDR3 adds up to 10 amino acids, both ends counted. CDR3 region: CASSEAGTVY.

The sample holds many counts of this clonotype. This chain uses TRBV5-1 with TRBJ2-6; no firm D call. The CDR3 spans 14 residues. V lost 4 bases and J 4 bases, leaving 9 bases between the germline ends. Germline CDR1 and CDR2: SGHRS and YFSETQ. The CDR3 region has the DNA TGCGCCAGCAGCCCTGGACCCGGGGCCAACGTCCTGACTTTC. Translated: CASSPGPGANVLTF.

This clonotype was seen many times. V usage is TRBV20-1 and J usage is TRBJ2-7; D remains unclear. The CDR3 consists of 12 residues. Germline CDR1 DFQATT, CDR2 SNEGSKA (reference sequence). The ends were cut back, 4 bases at V and 6 bases at J, with 13 bases in the middle. Written as DNA, the CDR3 is TGCAGTGCTATAGGGCTAGTCGGCGAGCAGTACTTC. As protein: CSAIGLVGEQYF.

This chain joins TRBV7-2 and TRBJ2-3, with TRBD1 identical over 9 bases. V lost 5 bases, J lost 4 bases, and 1 base stayed unmatched. The CDR3 length is 13 residues. Germline V gene sequence: CDR1 SGHTA, CDR2 FQGNSA. The CDR3 bases are TGTGCCAGCAGCCGACAGGGGGCAGATACGCAGTATTTT. Translated, it gives CASSRQGADTQYF.

The table lists this clonotype with many counts. This sequence joins TRBV2 and TRBJ1-5, with D possibly TRBD1 on 5 matching bases. In germline, CDR1 is SNHLY, CDR2 FYNNEI. The CDR3 totals 16 residues. Trimming removed 2 bases from V and 7 bases from J, with 18 bases in between. As DNA, the CDR3 is TGTGCCAGCAGTGAATCGGGACGTTCACGGAGCCAGCCCCAGCATTTT. Translating gives CASSESGRSRSQPQHF.

This sequence joins TRBV7-3 and TRBJ1-2; D is uncertain. V was cut by 5 bases and J by 6 bases, with 10 bases left in between. Germline V CDR1 and CDR2: SGHTA, FQGTGA. The CDR3 consists of 12 residues. CDR3 DNA: TGTGCCAGCAGCCGGGGTGCCGATGGCTACACCTTC. It yields the protein CASSRGADGYTF.

Here the CDR3 reads CATFSVRDEKLFF. Here the CDR3 DNA reads TGTGCCACGTTCTCGGTTCGGGACGAAAAACTGTTTTTT. The J gene is TRBJ1-4, the V gene TRBV6-6; perhaps TRBD1 as D (5 bases). Germline CDR1 is MNHNY and CDR2 is SVGAGI (reference sequence). The CDR3 has 13 amino acids. V shed 10 bases and J shed 8 bases, with 17 bases lying between them.

The rearrangement uses TRBV29-1 and TRBJ1-4; D is possibly TRBD1 (5 bases). The germline V and J ends were trimmed by 2 bases and 8 bases, with 9 bases remaining between them. Looked up from germline, CDR1 is SQVTM and CDR2 is ANQGSEA. The CDR3 is 12 residues long. CDR3 amino acids: CSVETRGEKLFF. Written as DNA, the CDR3 is TGCAGCGTTGAAACAAGGGGCGAAAAACTGTTTTTT.

This clonotype has at least ten counts. V gene TRBV24-1 combines with J gene TRBJ2-5; D is undetermined. The CDR3 has 12 residues. The germline V gene encodes CDR1 KGHDR and CDR2 SFDVKD. The V end lost 7 bases, the J end lost 1 base, and 6 bases lay between the germline ends. The CDR3 sequence: CATSSLQETQYF. CDR3 sequence (DNA): TGTGCCACCAGCTCTCTCCAAGAGACCCAGTACTTC.

The table lists this clonotype with many counts. V usage is TRBV10-3 and J usage is TRBJ2-7, with 9 bases matching TRBD2. CDR1 ENHRY and CDR2 SYGVKD come from the germline V gene. The CDR3 has 14 amino acids. J was trimmed by 2 bases and V by 6 bases; bases with no gene match: 5. DNA for the CDR3: TGTGCCATCAGGGGAGCTAGCGGGGCCTACGAGCAGTACTTC. Translating it yields CAIRGASGAYEQYF.

The V gene is TRBV29-1, the J gene TRBJ2-5; D possibly corresponds to TRBD2 (6 bases). V was clipped by 1 base and J by 4 bases, with 10 bases between them. The germline V gene encodes CDR1 SQVTM and CDR2 ANQGSEA. The CDR3 contains 13 residues. This CDR3 reads CSVEGTEGETQYF. The CDR3 bases are TGCAGCGTTGAAGGGACGGAGGGAGAGACCCAGTACTTC. Full variable domain (remainder filled in from reference TRBV29-1 and TRBJ2-5): SAVISQKPSRDICQRGTSLTIQCQVDSQVTMMFWYRQQPGQSLTLIATANQGSEATYESGFVIDKFPISRPNLTFSTLTVSNMSPEDSSIYLCSVEGTEGETQYFGPGTRLLVL.

J is TRBJ1-2 and V is TRBV29-1; weak D call: TRBD1 (6 bases). This CDR3 region has 14 residues. The V end lost 8 bases, the J end lost 8 bases, and 24 bases lay between the germline ends. Germline-derived CDR1 and CDR2 are SQVTM and ANQGSEA. The CDR3 is CSTLSGTGGRGYTF. CDR3 DNA: TGCAGCACCTTATCGGGGACGGGGGGCAGGGGCTACACCTTC.

The chain joins TRBV12-3 or TRBV12-4 to TRBJ1-3, with D uncertain. The CDR3 contains 15 residues. Trimming left V 7 bases short and J 0 bases short, with 13 bases between. CDR3 region: CASNTLKNSGNTIYF. In DNA, the CDR3 is TGTGCCAGCAATACTTTGAAGAACTCTGGAAACACCATATATTTT.

This clonotype was seen only a few times. V is TRBV7-2 and J is TRBJ1-2; 11 positions agree with TRBD1. With V trimmed by 6 bases and J by 3 bases, 6 bases remained unmatched. The CDR3 runs to 15 residues. The germline CDR1 and CDR2 sequences are SGHTA and FQGNSA. CDR3 sequence: CASRQDRGLDYGYTF. The CDR3 DNA is TGTGCCAGCAGACAGGACAGGGGGCTCGACTATGGCTACACCTTC.

This clonotype was counted ten times or more. The rearrangement links TRBV29-1 to TRBJ1-4, with D perhaps matching TRBD1 (5 bases). Germline lookup yields CDR1 SQVTM and CDR2 ANQGSEA. The CDR3 is 15 amino acids. Trimming pared 5 bases from V and 7 bases from J, leaving 20 bases between. The CDR3 coding sequence is TGCAGCGTTCGACCGGGGGTCTGGGAAGGTGAAAAACTGTTTTTT. As protein: CSVRPGVWEGEKLFF.

V gene TRBV4-1 combines with J gene TRBJ2-5, with D possibly being TRBD1 (6 bases). The length of the CDR3 is 14 residues. Germline CDR1 and CDR2: MGHRA and YSYEKL. The V gene lost 1 base and the J gene lost 4 bases, with 10 bases spanning the gap. This chain's CDR3 is CASSQVRGRETQYF. CDR3 nucleotides: TGCGCCAGCAGCCAAGTCAGGGGACGAGAGACCCAGTACTTC.